This TCR beta chain stems from a study of T cell responses to AZD1222 COVID-19 vaccine. Sequencing was performed with immunoSEQ multiplex PCR; in TCRdb, only in-frame clones are kept and a portion is missing. The profile shows roughly 80,000 clones, about nine tenths of them singletons. Germline V lookup: CDR1 MDHEN, CDR2 SYDVKM. This CDR3 contains 12 residues. V shed 5 bases and J shed 7 bases, with 11 bases lying between them. Whole-study results and caveats: The study identified only a handful of AZD1222 recipients as seropositive at baseline. All repertoire sampling was performed exclusively after the peak T cell response.

A word on this clone: Its specificity is not known.

This receptor was obtained from an adult who received the AZD1222 COVID-19 vaccine. This sequence joins TRBV28 and TRBJ1-1, with D possibly being TRBD1 (6 bases). Sequences were derived from peripheral blood, sampled 28 days after the second AZD1222 dose. The CDR3 spells CASSLTGIEAFF. In nucleotides, the CDR3 is TGTGCCAGCAGTCTGACAGGTATTGAAGCTTTCTTT.